This T cell receptor beta chain emerged from a study of T cell changes during pregnancy in multiple sclerosis (dated by TCRdb to between 2018 and 2020). Turning to the overall study: Changes in the T cell repertoire over the course of pregnancy were examined in this study in women with multiple sclerosis.

V gives up 5 bases and J gives up 6 bases, and the segment between their germline ends measures 19 bases. Taken from the germline V gene, the CDR1 and CDR2 loops are SGHVS and FNYEAQ. Reading from cysteine to phenylalanine, the CDR3 counts 16 amino acids. Only the CDR3 DNA is retained, 48 bases long and in frame from the first base. As for this clone: The antigen it recognizes is unknown. No base-level quality is on record; no much larger clone is a single base apart.

Library method: the immunoSEQ multiplex PCR assay. Here the immuneACCESS table is served through TCRdb, limited to in-frame sequences with V and J called. Missing clones are a known gap in these copies; in checked studies unresolved V genes cover under half, and the rest lacks a known reason. The sample contains about 130,000 clones, approximately 96% of them found a single time. The ten most abundant clones make up 0.44% of the sample. The material sequenced was peripheral blood, taken after pregnancy. The chain is encoded by TRBV7-6 joined to TRBJ1-4; the D gene remains uncertain. The sequence derives from a female donor with multiple sclerosis, enrolled in a pregnancy study. The DNA sequence is TGTGCCAGCAGCCCTAGAAGTCACGGGAGTTATGAAAAACTGTTTTTT. It is translated as CASSPRSHGSYEKLFF.